This T cell receptor (beta chain) derives from a study of early T cells in non-severe SARS-CoV-2 infection. Background on the study: Investigators sequenced bulk RNA drawn from unsorted whole blood, and chains remained unpaired.

After removal of 6 bases from V and 5 bases from J, the junction contained 9 bases not matched to a gene. Germline CDR1 is DFQATT and CDR2 is SNEGSKA (reference sequence). This CDR3 has 13 residues. Notes on the study in general: The VDJdb matching leaned toward anti-spike CD8 responses and overlooked private and CD4 specificities.

Tagging with unique molecular identifiers was applied to individual cDNA molecules. Using its own MiXCR run on the 5' RACE reads, TCRdb lists one record per CDR3 protein. The table records 55,000 or so distinct CDR3 sequences, roughly 6.8% of them present only once. This clonotype has a count of ten or more. As yet, its antigen is unknown. The receptor was isolated from an adult who was a healthcare worker with PCR-confirmed SARS-CoV-2 infection or an uninfected control (not recorded which). The genes are TRBV20-1 and TRBJ1-1, with 7 bases aligning to TRBD1. The sequencing input was whole blood. CDR3 in amino acids: CSAQGVGGTEAFF. The CDR3 coding sequence is TGCAGTGCCCAGGGGGTCGGGGGAACTGAAGCTTTCTTT.